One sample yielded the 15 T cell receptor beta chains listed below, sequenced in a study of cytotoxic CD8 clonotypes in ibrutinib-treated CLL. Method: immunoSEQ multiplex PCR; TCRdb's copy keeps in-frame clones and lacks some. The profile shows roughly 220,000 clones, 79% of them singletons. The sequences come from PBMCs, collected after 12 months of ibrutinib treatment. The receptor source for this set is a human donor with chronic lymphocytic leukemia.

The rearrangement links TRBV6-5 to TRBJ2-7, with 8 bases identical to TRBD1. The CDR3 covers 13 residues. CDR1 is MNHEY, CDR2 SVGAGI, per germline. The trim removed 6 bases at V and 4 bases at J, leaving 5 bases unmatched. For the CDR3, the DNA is TGTGCCAGCAGACGGCAGGGGGCTTACGAGCAGTACTTC. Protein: CASRRQGAYEQYF.

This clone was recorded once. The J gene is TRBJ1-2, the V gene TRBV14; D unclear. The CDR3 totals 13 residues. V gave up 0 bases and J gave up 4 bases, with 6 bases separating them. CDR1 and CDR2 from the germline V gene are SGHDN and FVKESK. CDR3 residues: CASSQDQAYGYTF. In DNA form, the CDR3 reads TGTGCCAGCAGCCAAGATCAGGCCTATGGCTACACCTTC.

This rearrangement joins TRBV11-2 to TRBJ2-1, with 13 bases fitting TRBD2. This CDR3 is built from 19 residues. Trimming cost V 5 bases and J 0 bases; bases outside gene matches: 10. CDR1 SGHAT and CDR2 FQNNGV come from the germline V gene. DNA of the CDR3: TGTGCCAGCAGCCTCCGACTAGCGGGAGGACCGTACTCCTACAATGAGCAGTTCTTC. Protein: CASSLRLAGGPYSYNEQFF.

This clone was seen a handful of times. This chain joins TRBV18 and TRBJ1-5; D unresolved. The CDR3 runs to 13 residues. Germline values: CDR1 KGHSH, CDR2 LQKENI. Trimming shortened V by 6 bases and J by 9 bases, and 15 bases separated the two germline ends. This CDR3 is CASSPWTGPPQHF. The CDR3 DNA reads TGTGCCAGCTCCCCCTGGACTGGCCCGCCCCAGCATTTT.

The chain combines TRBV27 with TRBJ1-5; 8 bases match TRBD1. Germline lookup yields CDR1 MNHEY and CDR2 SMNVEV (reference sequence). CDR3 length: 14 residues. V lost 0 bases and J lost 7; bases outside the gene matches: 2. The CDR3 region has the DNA TGTGCCAGCAGTTTATCCAGGGGGCGGCAGCCCCAGCATTTT. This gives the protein CASSLSRGRQPQHF.

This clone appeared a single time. CDR3 in DNA: TGTGCCAGCAGCTTGGGGACTCGCCTCTACAATGAGCAGTTCTTC. Translation gives CASSLGTRLYNEQFF. This chain uses TRBV5-8 with TRBJ2-1; D might be TRBD2 (5 bases). The CDR3 length is 15 residues. V was pared by 0 bases and J by 3 bases, with 10 bases between. The germline V gene has CDR1 SGHTS and CDR2 YDEGEE.

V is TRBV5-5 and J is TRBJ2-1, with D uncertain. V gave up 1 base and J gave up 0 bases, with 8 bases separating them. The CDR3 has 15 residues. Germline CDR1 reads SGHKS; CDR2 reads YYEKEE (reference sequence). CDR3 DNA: TGTGCCAGCAGCTTGTCTTACAGCTCCTACAATGAGCAGTTCTTC. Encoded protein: CASSLSYSSYNEQFF.

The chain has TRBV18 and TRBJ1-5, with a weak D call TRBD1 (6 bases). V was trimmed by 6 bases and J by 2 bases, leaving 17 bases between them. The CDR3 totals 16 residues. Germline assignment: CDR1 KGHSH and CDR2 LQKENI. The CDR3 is CASSHGQPGGNQPQHF. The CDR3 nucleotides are TGTGCCAGCTCCCACGGACAGCCGGGGGGCAATCAGCCCCAGCATTTT.

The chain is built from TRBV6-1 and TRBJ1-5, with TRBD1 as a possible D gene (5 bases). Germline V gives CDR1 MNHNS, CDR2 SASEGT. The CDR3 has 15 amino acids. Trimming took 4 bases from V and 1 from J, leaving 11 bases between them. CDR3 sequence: CASSGGDYSNQPQHF. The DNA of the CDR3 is TGTGCCAGCAGTGGGGGGGACTACAGCAATCAGCCCCAGCATTTT.

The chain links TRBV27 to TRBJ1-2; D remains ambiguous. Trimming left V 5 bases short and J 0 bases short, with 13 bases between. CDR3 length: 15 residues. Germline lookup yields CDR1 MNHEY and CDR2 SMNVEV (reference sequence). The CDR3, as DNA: TGTGCCAGCAGTCCAAGATATCCAGCTAACTATGGCTACACCTTC. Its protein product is CASSPRYPANYGYTF.

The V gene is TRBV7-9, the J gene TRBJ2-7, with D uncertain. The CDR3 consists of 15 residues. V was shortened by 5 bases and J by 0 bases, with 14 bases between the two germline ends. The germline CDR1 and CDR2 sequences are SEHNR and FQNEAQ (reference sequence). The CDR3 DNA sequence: TGTGCCAGCAGCCCAGCCGGACGGAGCTCCTACGAGCAGTACTTC. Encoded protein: CASSPAGRSSYEQYF.

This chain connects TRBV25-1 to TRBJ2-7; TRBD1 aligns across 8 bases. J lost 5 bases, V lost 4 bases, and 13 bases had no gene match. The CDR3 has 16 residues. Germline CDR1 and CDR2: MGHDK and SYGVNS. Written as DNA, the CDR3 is TGTGCCAGCAGTGTCCAAGGTGGACAGGGCAACGACGAGCAGTACTTC. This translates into CASSVQGGQGNDEQYF.

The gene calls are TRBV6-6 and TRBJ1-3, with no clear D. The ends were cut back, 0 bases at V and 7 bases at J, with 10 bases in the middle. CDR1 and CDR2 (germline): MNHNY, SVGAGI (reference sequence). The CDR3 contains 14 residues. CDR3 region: CASSYSIASNTIYF. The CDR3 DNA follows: TGTGCCAGCAGTTACTCGATCGCTAGTAACACCATATATTTT.

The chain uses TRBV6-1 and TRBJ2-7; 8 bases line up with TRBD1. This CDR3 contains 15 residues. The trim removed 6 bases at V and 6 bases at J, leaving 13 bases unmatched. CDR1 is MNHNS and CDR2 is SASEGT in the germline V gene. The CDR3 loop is CASRTMGGQATEQYF. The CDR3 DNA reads TGTGCCAGCAGGACCATGGGGGGACAGGCCACCGAGCAGTACTTC.

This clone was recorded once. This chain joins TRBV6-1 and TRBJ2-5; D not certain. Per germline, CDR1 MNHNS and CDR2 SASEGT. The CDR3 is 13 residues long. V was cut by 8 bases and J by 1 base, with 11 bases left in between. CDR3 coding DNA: TGTGCCAGCTCGCGACAAACCCAAGAGACCCAGTACTTC. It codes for CASSRQTQETQYF.